This passage covers 3 T cell receptor beta chains from one sample sequenced in a study of T cell responses to AZD1222 COVID-19 vaccine. TCRdb's copy holds only in-frame clones and misses some; the assay was immunoSEQ multiplex PCR. The repertoire holds 99,000 or so clones, with about 89% as singletons. This material consisted of peripheral blood, taken on day 0 of AZD1222 vaccination. These receptors originate from an adult in good health.

The genes are TRBV12-5 and TRBJ1-2, with a weak D call TRBD1 (6 bases). The V gene lost 2 bases and the J gene lost 6 bases, with 25 bases spanning the gap. Germline CDR1 reads LGHNT; CDR2 reads FRNRAP. This CDR3 contains 18 residues. CDR3 nucleotide sequence: TGTGCTAGTGGTTTGTGGGGGGCCCCAGACAGTGAGTACAATGGCTACACCTTC. Residues: CASGLWGAPDSEYNGYTF.

The chain is built from TRBV9 and TRBJ2-7, with D possibly TRBD1 on 6 matching bases. Trimming stripped 4 bases from V and 3 bases from J, with 17 bases between. Germline V gives CDR1 SGDLS, CDR2 YYNGEE. This CDR3 is 15 amino acids long. For the CDR3, the DNA is TGTGCCAGCAGCCTGGACAGCCTACGAAACTACGAGCAGTACTTC. This codes for CASSLDSLRNYEQYF.

CDR3 residues: CASSFPRGSGNTIYF. In DNA, the CDR3 is TGTGCCAGCAGCTTCCCTCGGGGCTCTGGAAACACCATATATTTT. The V and J genes are TRBV5-8 and TRBJ1-3; no clear D. This CDR3 contains 15 residues. Germline V gene lookup returns CDR1 SGHTS and CDR2 YDEGEE. Trimming shortened V by 2 bases and J by 0 bases, and 9 bases separated the two germline ends.